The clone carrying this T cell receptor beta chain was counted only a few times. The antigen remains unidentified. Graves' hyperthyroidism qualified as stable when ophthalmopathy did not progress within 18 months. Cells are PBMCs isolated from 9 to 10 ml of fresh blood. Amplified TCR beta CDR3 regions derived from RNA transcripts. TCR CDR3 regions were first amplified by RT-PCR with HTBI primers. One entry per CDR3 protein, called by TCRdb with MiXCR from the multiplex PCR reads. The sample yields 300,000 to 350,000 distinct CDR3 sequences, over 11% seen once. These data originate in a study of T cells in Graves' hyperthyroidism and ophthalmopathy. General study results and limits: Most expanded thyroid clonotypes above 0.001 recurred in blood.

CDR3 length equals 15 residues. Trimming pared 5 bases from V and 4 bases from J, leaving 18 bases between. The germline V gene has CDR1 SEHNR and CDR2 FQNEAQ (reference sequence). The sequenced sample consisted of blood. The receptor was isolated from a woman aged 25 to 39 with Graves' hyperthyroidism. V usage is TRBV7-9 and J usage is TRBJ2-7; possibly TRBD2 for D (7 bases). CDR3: CASSRAGGGAYEQYF. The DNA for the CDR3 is TGTGCCAGCAGCCGAGCCGGTGGGGGGGCTTACGAGCAGTACTTC.